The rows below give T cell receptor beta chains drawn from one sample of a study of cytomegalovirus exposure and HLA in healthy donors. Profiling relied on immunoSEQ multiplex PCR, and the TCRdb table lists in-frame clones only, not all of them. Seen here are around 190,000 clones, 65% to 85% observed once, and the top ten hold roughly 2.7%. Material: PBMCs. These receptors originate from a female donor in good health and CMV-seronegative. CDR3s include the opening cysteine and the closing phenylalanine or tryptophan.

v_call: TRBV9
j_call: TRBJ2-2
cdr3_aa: CASSIPGLAGGVNTGELFF

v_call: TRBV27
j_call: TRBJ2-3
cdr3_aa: CASSLSVLAGSVMGYTDTQYF

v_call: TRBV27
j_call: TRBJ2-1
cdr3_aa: CASSLSAGSEQFF

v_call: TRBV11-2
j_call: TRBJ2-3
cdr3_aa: CASSFITDTQYF

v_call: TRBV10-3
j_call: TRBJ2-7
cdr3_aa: CAITGQGAYEQHF

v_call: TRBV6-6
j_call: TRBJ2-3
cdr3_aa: CASSTGDTQYF

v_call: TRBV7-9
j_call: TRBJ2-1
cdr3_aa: CASSLGPEQFF

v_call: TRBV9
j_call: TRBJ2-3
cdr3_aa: CASTRTSWTDTQYF

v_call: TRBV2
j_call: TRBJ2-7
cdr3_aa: CASTGTGGSNEQYF

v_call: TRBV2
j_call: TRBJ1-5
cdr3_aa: CASSGIDRSNQPQHF

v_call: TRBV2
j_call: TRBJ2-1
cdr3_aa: CASSEALQAGFDEQFF

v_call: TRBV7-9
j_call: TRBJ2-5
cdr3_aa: CASSFPGRGLETQYF

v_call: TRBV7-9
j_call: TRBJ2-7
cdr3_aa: CASSFSAVQDEQYF

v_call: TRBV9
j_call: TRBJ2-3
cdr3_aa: CASSTRQGRLADTQYF

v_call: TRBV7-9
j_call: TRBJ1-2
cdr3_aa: CSSSSSPPQGLAGYTF

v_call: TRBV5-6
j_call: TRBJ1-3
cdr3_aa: CASSLLVAPSGNTIYF

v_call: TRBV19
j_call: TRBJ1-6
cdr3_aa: CASSTGGDSPLHF

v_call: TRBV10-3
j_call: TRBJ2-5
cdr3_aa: CAIKGTLEGETQYF

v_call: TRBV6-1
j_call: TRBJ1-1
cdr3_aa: CASSASGILMNTEAFF

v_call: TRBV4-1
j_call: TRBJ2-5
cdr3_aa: CASSQGLAGDNLQETQYF

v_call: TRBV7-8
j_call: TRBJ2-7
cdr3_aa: CASSSLARHEQYF

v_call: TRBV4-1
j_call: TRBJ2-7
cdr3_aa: CASSTSGTGEYEQYF

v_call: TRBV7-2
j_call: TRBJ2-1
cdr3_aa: CASSGGPSYNEQFF

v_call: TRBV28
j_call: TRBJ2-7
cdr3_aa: CASRRQGAAYEQYF

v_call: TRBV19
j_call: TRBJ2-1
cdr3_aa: CASSTRPSGSSYNEQFF

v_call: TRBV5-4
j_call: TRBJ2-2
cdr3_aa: CASRHGQGTLSGELFF

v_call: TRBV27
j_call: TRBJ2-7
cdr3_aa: CASSLSGATYEQYF

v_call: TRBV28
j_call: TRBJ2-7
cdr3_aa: CASSSLSTGGLYEQYF

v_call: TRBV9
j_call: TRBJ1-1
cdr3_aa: CASSVAGNMNTEAFF

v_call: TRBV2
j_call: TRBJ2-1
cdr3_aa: CASTSSGRYNEQFF

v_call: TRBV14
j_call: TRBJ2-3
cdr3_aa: CAITKLVGTDTQYF

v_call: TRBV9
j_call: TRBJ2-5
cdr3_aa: CASSVGLAGPPKETQYF

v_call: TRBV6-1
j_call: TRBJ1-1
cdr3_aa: CASRWDTPNTEAFF